The entry below describes one TCR beta chain. Its antigen remains unidentified. The CDR3 extends over 14 amino acids. V gave up 3 bases and J gave up 5 bases, with 13 bases separating them. Germline V lookup: CDR1 LGHNA, CDR2 YSLEER. Time point noted: baseline pretreatment blood. Treatment given: 15 Gy SBRT to primary tumor, nephrectomy 4 weeks later. Generated by immunoSEQ multiplex PCR, the TCRdb table keeps only in-frame clones and is missing some. The sample lists around 160,000 clones, 88% occurring once. The source of the sample is a study of radiation and T cells in renal cell carcinoma. Study-level findings and limits: In blood, top tumor clones expanded by 2 weeks, shrinking by 4.

The chain couples TRBV4-3 to TRBJ1-2; weak D call: TRBD1 (5 bases). Sequences were derived from blood, sampled from a patient whose treatment included radiotherapy and nephrectomy. The TCR sequence derives from a woman aged 70-85 years with renal cell carcinoma. The CDR3 DNA follows: TGCGCCAGCAGCCATCGTCGGCAGGGTTATGGCTACACCTTC. This codes for CASSHRRQGYGYTF.